These 27 T cell receptor beta chains originate from one sample sequenced in a study of T cell repertoires in cytomegalovirus infection. A single record per CDR3 protein comes from TCRdb applying MiXCR to the reads. This sample carries around 230,000 distinct CDR3 sequences, approximately 6.7% of them seen once, and the ten largest clones take roughly 6.5%. Sequenced sample: PBMCs. The origin of the receptors is a human donor in good health (CMV status not recorded). Some clones in this sample may be carry-over from other donors' samples.

This clonotype was picked up many times. The V gene is TRBV15, the J gene TRBJ2-5, with TRBD2 identical over 8 bases. CDR1 and CDR2 from the germline V gene are LNHNV and YYDKDF (reference sequence). The V gene end was trimmed by 2 bases and the J gene end by 4 bases; junction bases not matched to a gene: 6. The CDR3 is 15 amino acids. CDR3 bases: TGTGCCACCAGCAGACCGAACAGCGGGGGAGAGACCCAGTACTTC. Its protein product is CATSRPNSGGETQYF.

This clonotype was observed at least ten times. The genes are TRBV10-3 and TRBJ2-7; TRBD1 agrees at 7 bases. The germline V gene has CDR1 ENHRY and CDR2 SYGVKD. J was trimmed by 1 base and V by 0 bases; bases with no gene match: 3. This CDR3 contains 15 residues. CDR3 amino acids: CAISESGQESYEQYF. Written as DNA, the CDR3 is TGTGCCATCAGTGAGTCAGGACAGGAGTCCTACGAGCAGTACTTC.

The rearrangement joins TRBV20-1 to TRBJ1-1; 7 bases agree with TRBD1. CDR3 length: 13 amino acids. Trimming cost V 5 bases and J 5 bases; bases outside gene matches: 8. Germline assignment: CDR1 DFQATT and CDR2 SNEGSKA (reference sequence). CDR3 region: CSALTGRETEAFF. CDR3 DNA: TGCAGTGCTTTGACAGGGAGGGAAACTGAAGCTTTCTTT.

This clonotype was seen at least ten times. CDR3 amino acids: CASSRSNTEAFF. The CDR3 bases are TGTGCCAGTAGCAGATCGAACACTGAAGCTTTCTTT. The V call is TRBV19, the J call TRBJ1-1, with no clear D. Trimming took 6 bases from V and 1 from J, leaving 6 bases between them. The V gene's germline CDR1 is LNHDA and CDR2 SQIVND (reference sequence). CDR3 size: 12 residues.

This clonotype was recorded many times. This chain joins TRBV6-5 and TRBJ1-6; D might be TRBD1 (5 bases). Trimming shortened V by 5 bases and J by 7 bases, and 15 bases separated the two germline ends. In germline, CDR1 is MNHEY, CDR2 SVGAGI. CDR3 length: 15 residues. CDR3: CASSTAGDGNSPLHF. DNA of the CDR3: TGTGCCAGCAGTACCGCCGGGGACGGCAATTCACCCCTCCACTTT.

This clonotype was observed many times. V usage is TRBV7-2 and J usage is TRBJ2-1; D is perhaps TRBD2 (7 bases). This CDR3 contains 18 residues. Germline values: CDR1 SGHTA, CDR2 FQGNSA. V was trimmed by 5 bases and J by 0 bases, leaving 20 bases between them. The CDR3 here is CASSPARGGVRSYNEQFF. Written as DNA, the CDR3 is TGTGCCAGCAGCCCCGCTAGGGGGGGGGTACGCTCCTACAATGAGCAGTTCTTC.

This clonotype was detected ten times or more. V gene TRBV20-1 combines with J gene TRBJ1-1; 10 bases are shared with TRBD1. Germline CDR1 is DFQATT and CDR2 is SNEGSKA (reference sequence). The J segment lost 5 bases and the V segment lost 7 bases, leaving 7 bases of the junction unmatched. CDR3 size: 13 residues. The chain's CDR3 is CSVAPGQGTEAFF. The CDR3 nucleotides read TGCAGTGTCGCTCCGGGACAGGGGACTGAAGCTTTCTTT.

This clonotype was detected a few times. The J gene is TRBJ2-3, the V gene TRBV29-1; D uncertain. V lost 2 bases and J 6 bases, leaving 12 bases between the germline ends. Germline V lookup: CDR1 SQVTM, CDR2 ANQGSEA. The CDR3 totals 13 residues. This chain's CDR3 is CSVEKDPRDTQYF. The CDR3 region has the DNA TGCAGCGTTGAAAAAGACCCCAGGGATACGCAGTATTTT.

This clonotype was counted at least ten times. The J gene is TRBJ2-7, the V gene TRBV7-8, with D unresolved. Germline CDR1 reads SGHVS; CDR2 reads FQNEAQ. There are 13 residues in the CDR3. V was pared by 2 bases and J by 7 bases, with 12 bases between. The CDR3 nucleotides are TGTGCCAGCAGCTTATTCCAGCTAATGGAGCAGTACTTC. It encodes CASSLFQLMEQYF.

This chain links TRBV28 with TRBJ1-2; TRBD1 is a possible D gene (5 bases). Trimming stripped 8 bases from V and 3 bases from J, with 13 bases between. This CDR3 spans 13 amino acids. In germline, CDR1 is MDHEN, CDR2 SYDVKM. This chain's CDR3 is CASGVGTDYGYTF. The CDR3, as DNA: TGTGCCAGCGGGGTAGGGACGGACTATGGCTACACCTTC.

About this clonotype itself: Since a much larger clone is just one base distant, this may be a read error. The chain has TRBV20-1 and TRBJ1-6, with D perhaps TRBD1 (5 bases). Germline assignment: CDR1 DFQATT and CDR2 SNEGSKA (reference sequence). The CDR3 loop spans 10 amino acids. Here the CDR3 reads CGGEQSPLHF. The CDR3 bases are TGCGGGGGGGAACAATCACCCCTCCACTTT.

This clonotype occurred many times. The chain uses TRBV7-9 and TRBJ1-4; no reliable D call. With 2 bases removed from V and 4 bases from J, the gap between germline ends came to 2 bases. CDR3 length: 12 residues. Germline V gives CDR1 SEHNR, CDR2 FQNEAQ (reference sequence). The CDR3 DNA follows: TGTGCCAGCAGCTTACATAATGAAAAACTGTTTTTT. Translating it yields CASSLHNEKLFF.

This clonotype has a count of ten or more. The chain is built from TRBV18 and TRBJ2-1; 12 positions agree with TRBD1. V trimming: 3 bases; J trimming: 8 bases; junction bases outside the gene matches: 5. The CDR3 loop spans 15 amino acids. Germline CDR1 is KGHSH and CDR2 is LQKENI. CDR3: CASSPGTGGEDEQFF. CDR3 bases: TGTGCCAGCTCACCCGGGACAGGGGGCGAGGATGAGCAGTTCTTC.

This clonotype was seen many times. The genes are TRBV28 and TRBJ1-6, with D possibly TRBD1 on 5 matching bases. This CDR3 has 13 residues. The V gene's germline CDR1 is MDHEN and CDR2 SYDVKM. V was pared by 3 bases and J by 8 bases, with 8 bases between. The CDR3 DNA is TGTGCCAGCAGTTTCCGAGGGGATTCACCCCTCCACTTT. It is translated as CASSFRGDSPLHF.

This clonotype came up many times. The rearrangement joins TRBV6-2 or TRBV6-3 to TRBJ1-1, with D perhaps TRBD1 (6 bases). The CDR3 contains 15 residues. V lost 2 bases and J 9 bases, leaving 19 bases between the germline ends. CDR1 is MNHEY and CDR2 is SVGEGT in the germline V gene. CDR3 residues: CASSYLKGGRRQAFF. The CDR3 nucleotides are TGTGCCAGCAGTTACCTTAAGGGGGGGAGAAGGCAAGCTTTCTTT.

This clonotype was seen ten or more times. CDR3 residues: CASSPGGGVSYNEQFF. As DNA, the CDR3 is TGTGCCAGCAGCCCTGGCGGGGGGGTATCCTACAATGAGCAGTTCTTC. The V call is TRBV7-9, the J call TRBJ2-1, with 9 bases aligning to TRBD2. The CDR3 runs 16 residues. The J segment lost 1 base and the V segment lost 5 bases, leaving 6 bases of the junction unmatched. Germline loops: CDR1 SEHNR, CDR2 FQNEAQ (reference sequence).

This clonotype was recorded many times. The chain couples TRBV29-1 to TRBJ2-6, with 8 positions matching TRBD1. The CDR3 runs to 15 residues. V trimming: 6 bases; J trimming: 0 bases; junction bases outside the gene matches: 4. CDR1 and CDR2 from the germline V gene are SQVTM and ANQGSEA. The CDR3 nucleotides are TGCAGCGTAGGGACAGGAATCTCTGGGGCCAACGTCCTGACTTTC. It yields the protein CSVGTGISGANVLTF.

The chain employs TRBV20-1 and TRBJ1-6; the D is unclear. Germline CDR1 reads DFQATT; CDR2 reads SNEGSKA (reference sequence). Trimming took off 6 bases at V and 7 bases at J, with 19 bases between the two ends. CDR3 length: 15 amino acids. For the CDR3, the DNA is TGCAGTGCGCGGAGGGCCGACCGAGCGAATTCACCCCTCCACTTT. Residues: CSARRADRANSPLHF.

This clonotype came up many times. This rearrangement joins TRBV12-5 to TRBJ1-5; 8 positions agree with TRBD1. V lost 3 bases and J lost 6; bases outside the gene matches: 10. In germline, CDR1 is LGHNT, CDR2 FRNRAP. This CDR3 has 16 residues. CDR3 region: CASGFQDRVIGQPQHF. The CDR3 bases are TGTGCTAGTGGTTTCCAGGACAGGGTAATAGGTCAGCCCCAGCATTTT. Using reference TRBV12-5 and TRBJ1-5 for the parts outside the CDR3, the full variable domain is DARVTQTPRHKVTEMGQEVTMRCQPILGHNTVFWYRQTMMQGLELLAYFRNRAPLDDSGMPKDRFSAEMPDATLATLKIQPSEPRDSAVYFCASGFQDRVIGQPQHFGDGTRLSIL.

This clonotype showed up many times. V usage is TRBV7-2 and J usage is TRBJ1-2; D is undetermined. The germline V gene has CDR1 SGHTA and CDR2 FQGNSA. The CDR3 covers 13 residues. Trimming stripped 4 bases from V and 4 bases from J, with 10 bases between. CDR3 sequence reads: CASSSGVGYGYTF. Written as DNA, the CDR3 is TGTGCCAGCAGCTCCGGGGTCGGCTATGGCTACACCTTC. Full variable domain (rest looked up from reference TRBV7-2 and TRBJ1-2): GAGVSQSPSNKVTEKGKDVELRCDPISGHTALYWYRQSLGQGLEFLIYFQGNSAPDKSGLPSDRFSAERTGGSVSTLTIQRTQQEDSAVYLCASSSGVGYGYTFGSGTRLTVV.

This clonotype was recorded many times. The chain links TRBV7-2 to TRBJ1-2, with D perhaps matching TRBD1 (5 bases). CDR3 length: 13 residues. V was trimmed by 2 bases and J by 6 bases, leaving 10 bases between them. Germline V lookup: CDR1 SGHTA, CDR2 FQGNSA. CDR3 in DNA: TGTGCCAGCAGCTTAAGACGGGGCGATGGCTACACCTTC. Amino acid sequence: CASSLRRGDGYTF. Full variable domain (rest looked up from reference TRBV7-2 and TRBJ1-2): GAGVSQSPSNKVTEKGKDVELRCDPISGHTALYWYRQSLGQGLEFLIYFQGNSAPDKSGLPSDRFSAERTGGSVSTLTIQRTQQEDSAVYLCASSLRRGDGYTFGSGTRLTVV.

There are many counts of this clonotype. The DNA of the CDR3 is TGCAGTGCTAGTTTGCCCATGGGATCACCCCTCCACTTT. Translation: CSASLPMGSPLHF. The J gene is TRBJ1-6, the V gene TRBV20-1; D is ambiguous. The CDR3 consists of 13 residues. CDR1 and CDR2 from the germline V gene are DFQATT and SNEGSKA (reference sequence). Trimming shortened V by 3 bases and J by 10 bases, and 13 bases separated the two germline ends.

A few counts support this clonotype. This rearrangement joins TRBV6-2 or TRBV6-3 to TRBJ2-7; a weak D match, TRBD1 (6 bases). Germline assignment: CDR1 MNHEY and CDR2 SVGEGT. This CDR3 region has 16 residues. Trimming removed 4 bases from V and 1 base from J, with 17 bases in between. CDR3 DNA: TGTGCCAGCAGTTTAAGCCGGGACACCGCATCCTACGAGCAGTACTTC. Its translation: CASSLSRDTASYEQYF.

The sample holds many counts of this clonotype. This chain links TRBV7-2 with TRBJ2-2, with D tentatively TRBD1 (6 bases). The CDR3 is 14 residues long. Trimming pared 2 bases from V and 6 bases from J, leaving 10 bases between. Per germline, CDR1 SGHTA and CDR2 FQGNSA. The CDR3 DNA reads as TGTGCCAGCAGCTTAACAGGGTCCGCCGGGGAGCTGTTTTTT. Its protein product is CASSLTGSAGELFF.

Ten or more counts support this clonotype. This chain joins TRBV5-8 and TRBJ1-6; 7 bases align to TRBD1. Germline assignment: CDR1 SGHTS and CDR2 YDEGEE. The CDR3 is 14 residues long. V dropped 1 base and J dropped 10; count of bases not matched to a gene: 5. For the CDR3, the DNA is TGTGCCAGCAGCTTGACCAGGGGGTTCTCACCCCTCCACTTT. Protein: CASSLTRGFSPLHF.

Ten or more counts support this clonotype. V is TRBV7-2 and J is TRBJ1-3; D may be TRBD1 (6 bases). Germline V gene data show CDR1 as SGHTA and CDR2 as FQGNSA. The CDR3 spans 16 residues. Trimming took off 3 bases at V and 6 bases at J, with 18 bases between the two ends. The CDR3, as DNA: TGTGCCAGCAGCTTCAGCGGGTTGGGGGCTCAAAACACCATATATTTT. Translation gives CASSFSGLGAQNTIYF.

A few counts support this clonotype. The V gene is TRBV28, the J gene TRBJ2-7; TRBD2 is a possible D gene (7 bases). Looked up from germline, CDR1 is MDHEN and CDR2 is SYDVKM. Deletions cut 3 bases from V and 6 bases from J, with 15 bases between. This CDR3 contains 14 residues. CDR3 DNA sequence: TGTGCCAGCAGTTTCTGGGGGGGGGCCTCCGAGCAGTACTTC. Its protein is CASSFWGGASEQYF.